These 26 T cell receptor beta chains were all obtained from the same sample, sequenced in a study of T-cell reconstitution after alpha-beta-depleted transplantation in children (dated by TCRdb to between 2015 and 2016). According to the study, the label for this sample's treatment or condition signals: allogeneic hematopoietic cell transplantation with graft depleted of TCRalphabeta T cells and CD19 B cells. Receptor libraries were prepared by PCR. Sequenced on an Illumina HiSeq 2500. TCR library preparation used molecular barcoding, with unique molecular identifiers applied to normalize quantification of the TCRbeta repertoire. The raw public data were reprocessed by TCRdb itself: fastp quality trimming at Q25, MiXCR clonotype calling, in-frame beta chains only. Every CDR3 protein is listed once, alongside the most common genes and DNA of its rows. This sample holds 500,000 or so distinct CDR3 sequences; approximately 10% were observed only once. The top ten hold around 15% of the sample.

Sequenced material: PBMCs, mostly from graft donor cells, taken 180 days after TCRalphabeta/CD19-depleted stem cell transplant. These receptors all come from a female patient between 2 and 10 years old who had a stem cell transplant for aplastic anemia, so the T cells may come from the graft donor.

This clonotype was picked up many times. The chain carries TRBV27 and TRBJ2-3; D gene uncertain. V lost 5 bases and J 1 base, leaving 7 bases between the germline ends. Germline lookup yields CDR1 MNHEY and CDR2 SMNVEV (reference sequence). This CDR3 comprises 13 residues. The CDR3 region is CASSLPGTDTQYF. The CDR3 nucleotides are TGTGCCAGCAGTCTACCGGGCACAGATACGCAGTATTTT.

In its sample, this clonotype was seen a few times. V and J are TRBV28 and TRBJ1-1, with D possibly matching TRBD1 (5 bases). The ends were cut back, 4 bases at V and 1 base at J, with 13 bases in the middle. The CDR3 has 15 amino acids. Per the germline V gene, CDR1 is MDHEN and CDR2 is SYDVKM. The CDR3, as DNA: TGTGCCAGCAGTTATCCTGACAGAAGGAACACTGAAGCTTTCTTT. It translates to CASSYPDRRNTEAFF. The variable domain in full, with the rest retrieved from reference TRBV28 and TRBJ1-1, is DVKVTQSSRYLVKRTGEKVFLECVQDMDHENMFWYRQDPGLGLRLIYFSYDVKMKEKGDIPEGYSVSREKKERFSLILESASTNQTSMYLCASSYPDRRNTEAFFGQGTRLTVV.

This clonotype was counted only a few times. This sequence joins TRBV20-1 and TRBJ1-5; D unclear. The CDR3 sequence is 16 residues long. Between the trimmed V and J ends, which lost 2 bases and 2 bases, there was a span of 16 bases. The germline CDR1 and CDR2 sequences are DFQATT and SNEGSKA (reference sequence). CDR3 nucleotides: TGCAGTGCTAGACTTCCCCTCCCAAGGGGCAATCAGCCCCAGCATTTT. Protein product: CSARLPLPRGNQPQHF.

The rearrangement joins TRBV20-1 to TRBJ2-3, with D maybe TRBD2 (5 bases). The V gene lost 6 bases and the J gene lost 5 bases, with 12 bases spanning the gap. The CDR3 has 12 amino acids. CDR1 is DFQATT and CDR2 is SNEGSKA in the germline V gene (reference sequence). CDR3 coding DNA: TGCAGTGCCCGCCGAGGGCAAGATACGCAGTATTTT. Protein: CSARRGQDTQYF.

This clonotype has only a few counts. The chain combines TRBV5-5 with TRBJ2-1; the D gene is possibly TRBD2 (6 bases). V was shortened by 4 bases and J by 6 bases, with 20 bases between the two germline ends. The germline CDR1 and CDR2 sequences are SGHKS and YYEKEE (reference sequence). The CDR3 contains 16 residues. Here the CDR3 reads CASSTLLGGILNEQFF. In nucleotides, the CDR3 is TGTGCCAGCAGCACGCTCCTGGGCGGGATTCTCAATGAGCAGTTCTTC.

This clonotype occurred many times. The J gene is TRBJ2-7, the V gene TRBV5-1; the D is unclear. The V end was cut by 6 bases, the J end by 3 bases, with 1 base between. The CDR3 is 9 amino acids. CDR1 is SGHRS and CDR2 is YFSETQ in the germline V gene. CDR3 nucleotides: TGCGCCAGCATCTACGAGCAGTACGTC. This encodes CASIYEQYV.

This clonotype was observed a few times. The rearrangement uses TRBV7-9 and TRBJ1-1; D perhaps matches TRBD1 (6 bases). The germline CDR1 and CDR2 sequences are SEHNR and FQNEAQ (reference sequence). The length of the CDR3 is 15 residues. V shed 5 bases and J shed 0 bases, with 13 bases lying between them. CDR3 nucleotide sequence: TGTGCCAGCAGCATTCGCAGGGGCCTGAACACTGAAGCTTTCTTT. It codes for CASSIRRGLNTEAFF.

The rearrangement links TRBV12-3 or TRBV12-4 to TRBJ1-2, with D unclear. The CDR3 is 14 residues long. V lost 3 bases and J lost 4, with 12 bases in between. In nucleotides, the CDR3 is TGTGCCAGCAGTTTGGCGCACTCGGGCTATGGCTACACCTTC. Its protein product is CASSLAHSGYGYTF.

This clonotype was counted at least ten times. The chain links TRBV11-2 to TRBJ2-2, with 9 bases that match TRBD2. V shed 5 bases and J 4 bases; nucleotides not matched to a gene: 2. Germline-derived CDR1 and CDR2 are SGHAT and FQNNGV. The CDR3 covers 14 residues. CDR3 amino acids: CASSPTSGTGELFF. CDR3 in DNA: TGTGCCAGCAGCCCGACTAGCGGCACCGGGGAGCTGTTTTTT.

This sequence joins TRBV7-2 and TRBJ1-4; 10 nucleotides align to TRBD1. Germline loops: CDR1 SGHTA, CDR2 FQGNSA. V was pared by 2 bases and J by 7 bases, with 4 bases of the junction left unmatched. The CDR3 runs to 15 residues. This CDR3 is CASSLRQGAGEKLFF. The CDR3 DNA sequence: TGTGCCAGCAGCTTAAGACAGGGGGCGGGTGAAAAACTGTTTTTT. Supplemented by reference TRBV7-2 and TRBJ1-4, the full variable domain reads GAGVSQSPSNKVTEKGKDVELRCDPISGHTALYWYRQSLGQGLEFLIYFQGNSAPDKSGLPSDRFSAERTGGSVSTLTIQRTQQEDSAVYLCASSLRQGAGEKLFFGSGTQLSVL.

This chain links TRBV24-1 with TRBJ1-1; the D gene is possibly TRBD1 (6 bases). Germline assignment: CDR1 KGHDR and CDR2 SFDVKD. This CDR3 comprises 16 residues. V lost 0 bases to trimming and J lost 5 bases, with 15 bases between them. The CDR3 DNA reads as TGTGCCACCAGTGATTTGCAGGGGCCCCTCGAAACTGAAGCTTTCTTT. Protein sequence: CATSDLQGPLETEAFF.

This rearrangement joins TRBV21-1 to TRBJ1-5; the D call TRBD1 from the table was never checked on the DNA. TRBV21-1 is classified as a pseudogene. This CDR3 is built from 14 residues. CDR3 protein: CASMGDRSNQPQHF. Here the CDR3 DNA reads TGTGCCAGCATGGGCGACCGAAGCAATCAGCCCCAGCATTTT.

The sample holds a few counts of this clonotype. The chain recombines TRBV7-2 with TRBJ1-3; tentatively, D is TRBD1 (5 bases). The V gene's germline CDR1 is SGHTA and CDR2 FQGNSA. The CDR3 length is 17 residues. With 1 base removed from V and 0 bases from J, the gap between germline ends came to 13 bases. CDR3 residues: CASSLVGGLHSGNTIYF. CDR3 coding DNA: TGTGCCAGCAGCTTAGTTGGGGGACTTCACTCTGGAAACACCATATATTTT.

J is TRBJ2-3 and V is TRBV7-2; TRBD2 matches at 8 bases. The CDR3 is 17 amino acids. Germline CDR1 is SGHTA and CDR2 is FQGNSA. The V segment lost 4 bases and the J segment 3 bases; nucleotides outside the gene matches: 12. The CDR3 DNA follows: TGTGCCAGCAGCTCCCTCTGGGGACTAGGACCGACAGATACGCAGTATTTT. It codes for CASSSLWGLGPTDTQYF.

The CDR3 sequence: CASSRRLATAKGYEQYV. In DNA form, the CDR3 reads TGCGCCAGCAGTCGAAGACTAGCGACGGCTAAGGGCTACGAGCAGTACGTC. The chain joins TRBV10-2 to TRBJ2-7; 8 bases agree with TRBD2. Germline CDR1 is WSHSY and CDR2 is SAAADI. The CDR3 spans 17 residues. Germline trimming cut 5 bases from V and 3 bases from J; bases unmatched to any gene: 15.

There are many counts of this clonotype. The CDR3 sequence: CASSPRTGYSYNEQFF. In nucleotides, the CDR3 is TGTGCCAGCAGTCCTCGGACAGGGTACTCCTACAATGAGCAGTTCTTC. This chain joins TRBV27 and TRBJ2-1; 8 bases are shared with TRBD1. V trimming: 5 bases; J trimming: 0 bases; junction bases outside the gene matches: 6. Per germline, CDR1 MNHEY and CDR2 SMNVEV (reference sequence). The CDR3 runs to 16 residues.

This clonotype was seen only a few times. This sequence joins TRBV28 and TRBJ1-2, with 12 bases lining up with TRBD1. V trimming: 3 bases; J trimming: 8 bases; junction bases outside the gene matches: 13. The germline V gene has CDR1 MDHEN and CDR2 SYDVKM. The CDR3 covers 17 residues. CDR3 bases: TGTGCCAGCAGTTTCTCCGGGACAGGGGGCTCATTAGGAGGCTACACCTTC. It translates to CASSFSGTGGSLGGYTF.

This clonotype has more than one count but fewer than ten. The rearrangement links TRBV20-1 to TRBJ2-2; TRBD2 matches at 7 bases. Per germline, CDR1 DFQATT and CDR2 SNEGSKA (reference sequence). This CDR3 contains 14 residues. V gave up 6 bases and J gave up 3 bases; unmatched junction bases: 7. CDR3 nucleotides: TGCAGTGCCCGGGGGAGGGAGGACACCGGGGAGCTGTTTTTT. Translating it yields CSARGREDTGELFF.

This clonotype occurred a few times. The J gene is TRBJ2-6, the V gene TRBV7-2; 8 bases line up with TRBD1. V lost 5 bases, J lost 1 base, and 10 bases stayed unmatched. The CDR3 loop spans 18 amino acids. Per the germline V gene, CDR1 is SGHTA and CDR2 is FQGNSA. The CDR3 reads CASSKRRGLISGANVLTF. The CDR3 DNA sequence: TGTGCCAGCAGCAAGCGCAGGGGGCTGATATCTGGGGCCAACGTCCTGACTTTC.

This clonotype has just a few counts. The rearrangement links TRBV12-3 or TRBV12-4 to TRBJ2-1; 8 bases are a match to TRBD2. CDR3 length: 16 residues. With 8 bases clipped from V and 2 bases from J, the junction kept 11 bases outside the gene matches. In DNA form, the CDR3 reads TGTGCCAGCCATCGACGGGCGCGGGAGGCCTACAATGAGCAGTTCTTC. This encodes CASHRRAREAYNEQFF.

This clonotype was observed a handful of times. This chain connects TRBV29-1 to TRBJ2-2, with D possibly TRBD2 on 5 matching bases. From germline, CDR1 is SQVTM and CDR2 ANQGSEA. The CDR3 sequence is 14 residues long. The V and J ends lost 1 base and 7 bases respectively, with 13 bases between them. The CDR3 DNA follows: TGCAGCGTTGAAGGGAGGTTTCGGGGCGGGGAGCTGTTTTTT. Residues: CSVEGRFRGGELFF.

This clonotype was observed a few times. The CDR3 DNA reads as TGCGCCAGCAGCCTCCGGACTAGCGGGAGAACAGATACGCAGTATTTT. This codes for CASSLRTSGRTDTQYF. The rearrangement links TRBV4-3 to TRBJ2-3; the match to TRBD2 covers 13 bases. The CDR3 totals 16 residues. The V and J ends lost 4 bases and 3 bases, in that order; junction bases with no gene match: 4. The V gene's germline CDR1 is LGHNA and CDR2 YSLEER.

Only a few counts were recorded for this clonotype. The chain is built from TRBV7-2 and TRBJ2-1; D is possibly TRBD2 (5 bases). This CDR3 has 14 amino acids. Germline CDR1 and CDR2: SGHTA and FQGNSA. Between the trimmed V and J ends, which lost 5 bases and 4 bases, there was a span of 12 bases. The CDR3 DNA follows: TGTGCCAGCAGCCACGCCGGACTTTACAATGAGCAGTTCTTC. Its translation: CASSHAGLYNEQFF. The complete variable domain, with remaining parts taken from reference TRBV7-2 and TRBJ2-1, reads GAGVSQSPSNKVTEKGKDVELRCDPISGHTALYWYRQSLGQGLEFLIYFQGNSAPDKSGLPSDRFSAERTGGSVSTLTIQRTQQEDSAVYLCASSHAGLYNEQFFGPGTRLTVL.

In this sample, this clonotype turned up a few times. DNA of the CDR3: TGCAGTGCTAGAGTTGGGCTAGCGGGAGTGAACACCGGGGAGCTGTTTTTT. Translated: CSARVGLAGVNTGELFF. This chain connects TRBV20-1 to TRBJ2-2; 10 bases are shared with TRBD2. The J segment lost 1 base and the V segment lost 1 base, leaving 6 bases of the junction unmatched. Germline CDR1 and CDR2: DFQATT and SNEGSKA (reference sequence). The CDR3 is 17 amino acids.

V and J are TRBV3-1 and TRBJ1-3; D is undetermined. From germline, CDR1 is LGHDT and CDR2 YNNKEL (reference sequence). The CDR3 contains 16 residues. Trimming left V 0 bases short and J 4 bases short, with 13 bases between. In DNA, the CDR3 is TGTGCCAGCAGCCAAGATTGGGGAACAGAAGGAAACACCATATATTTT. It is translated as CASSQDWGTEGNTIYF.

The V and J genes are TRBV7-3 and TRBJ2-2; 11 nucleotides line up with TRBD1. Germline values: CDR1 SGHTA, CDR2 FQGTGA. V lost 5 bases, J lost 6 bases, and 5 bases stayed unmatched. The CDR3 sequence is 15 residues long. CDR3 loop: CASSPGQGGAGELFF. DNA of the CDR3: TGTGCCAGCAGCCCGGGACAGGGGGGTGCCGGGGAGCTGTTTTTT.